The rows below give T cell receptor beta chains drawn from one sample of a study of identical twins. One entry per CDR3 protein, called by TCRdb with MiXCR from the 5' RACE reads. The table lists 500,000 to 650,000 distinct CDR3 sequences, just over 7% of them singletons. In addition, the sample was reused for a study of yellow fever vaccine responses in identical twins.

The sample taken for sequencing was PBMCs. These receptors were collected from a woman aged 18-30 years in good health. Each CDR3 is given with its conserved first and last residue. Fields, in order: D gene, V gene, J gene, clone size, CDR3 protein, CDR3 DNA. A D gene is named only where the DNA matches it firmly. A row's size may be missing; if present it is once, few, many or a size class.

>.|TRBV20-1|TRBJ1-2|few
CSARDQRFSYGYTF
TGCAGTGCTAGAGATCAACGGTTTTCCTATGGCTACACCTTC
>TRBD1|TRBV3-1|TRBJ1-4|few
CASSQDRGVDEKLFF
TGTGCCAGCAGCCAAGACAGGGGGGTAGATGAAAAACTGTTTTTT
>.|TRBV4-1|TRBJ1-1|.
CASSQENEGWTEAFF
TGCGCCAGCAGCCAAGAGAATGAGGGGTGGACTGAAGCTTTCTTT
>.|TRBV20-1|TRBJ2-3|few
CSARDRDFNTDTQYF
TGCAGTGCTAGAGATAGGGACTTTAACACAGATACGCAGTATTTT
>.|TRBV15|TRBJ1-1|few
CATSREHTETEAFF
TGTGCCACCAGCAGGGAACACACGGAGACTGAAGCTTTCTTT
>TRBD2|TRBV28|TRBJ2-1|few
CASTLPTGLAGGPQFF
TGTGCCAGCACCCTGCCCACGGGACTAGCGGGAGGGCCTCAGTTCTTC
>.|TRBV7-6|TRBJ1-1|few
CASSSFPGPNTEAFF
TGTGCCAGCAGCTCATTTCCGGGCCCGAACACTGAAGCTTTCTTT
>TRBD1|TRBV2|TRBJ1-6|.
CASRGTGENSPLHF
TGTGCCAGCAGAGGGACAGGTGAAAATTCACCCCTCCACTTT
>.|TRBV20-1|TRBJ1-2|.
CSARDQDGNYGYTF
TGCAGTGCTAGAGATCAAGACGGAAACTATGGCTACACCTTC
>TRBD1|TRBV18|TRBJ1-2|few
CASSQGDNFSYGYTF
TGTGCCAGCTCGCAGGGGGACAATTTTTCCTATGGCTACACCTTC
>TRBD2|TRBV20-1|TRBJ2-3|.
CSARAPGLAGSRDTQYF
TGCAGTGCTAGGGCTCCGGGACTAGCGGGGTCTAGAGATACGCAGTATTTT
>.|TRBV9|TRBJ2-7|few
CASSVGGGGRNEQYF
TGTGCCAGCAGCGTTGGGGGCGGTGGGAGGAACGAGCAGTACTTC
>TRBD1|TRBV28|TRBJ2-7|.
CASSHTGTGSRLEQYF
TGTGCCAGCAGTCATACCGGGACAGGGAGTCGACTCGAGCAGTACTTC
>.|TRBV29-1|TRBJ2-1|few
CSVEDPGLSYNEQFF
TGCAGCGTTGAAGATCCTGGGCTCTCCTACAATGAGCAGTTCTTC
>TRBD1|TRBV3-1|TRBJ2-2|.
CASSQDDRGRPGELFF
TGTGCCAGCAGCCAAGATGACAGGGGGCGTCCCGGGGAGCTGTTTTTT
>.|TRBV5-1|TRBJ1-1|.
CASSLAEGSGTEAFF
TGCGCCAGCAGCTTGGCGGAGGGTTCGGGCACTGAAGCTTTCTTT
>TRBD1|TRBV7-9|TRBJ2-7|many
CASSSGTGGSISYEQYF
TGTGCCAGCAGCTCCGGGACAGGGGGCTCGATTTCCTACGAGCAGTACTTC
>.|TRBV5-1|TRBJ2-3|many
CASSLGVGVSTDTQYF
TGCGCCAGCAGCTTGGGAGTCGGCGTTAGCACAGATACGCAGTATTTT
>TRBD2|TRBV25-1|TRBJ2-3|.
CASSELAGEVYADTQYF
TGTGCCAGCAGTGAATTAGCGGGAGAGGTCTACGCAGATACGCAGTATTTT
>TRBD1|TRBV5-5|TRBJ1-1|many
CASSLEGDRVYDTEAFF
TGTGCCAGCAGCTTGGAGGGGGACAGGGTTTACGACACTGAAGCTTTCTTT
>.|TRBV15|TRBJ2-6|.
CATSRDVVPSGANVLTF
TGTGCCACCAGCAGAGATGTGGTCCCCTCTGGGGCCAACGTCCTGACTTTC
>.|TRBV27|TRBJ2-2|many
CASSGINRAYRRSNTGELFF
TGTGCCAGCAGCGGGATAAACAGGGCTTACCGTAGATCGAACACCGGGGAGCTGTTTTTT
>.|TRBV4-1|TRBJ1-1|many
CASSPDNLLNTEAFF
TGCGCCAGCAGCCCAGATAATCTTTTGAACACTGAAGCTTTCTTT